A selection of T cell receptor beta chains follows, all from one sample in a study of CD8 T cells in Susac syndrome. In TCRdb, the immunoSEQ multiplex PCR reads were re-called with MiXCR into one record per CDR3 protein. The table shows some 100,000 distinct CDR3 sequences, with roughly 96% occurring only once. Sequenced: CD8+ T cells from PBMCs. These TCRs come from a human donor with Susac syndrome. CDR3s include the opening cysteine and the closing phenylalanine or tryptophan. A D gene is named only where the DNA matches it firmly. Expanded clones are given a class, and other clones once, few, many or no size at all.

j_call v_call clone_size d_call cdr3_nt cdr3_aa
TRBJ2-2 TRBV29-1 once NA TGCAGCGTTGAGAGGGTTACGAACACCGGGGAGCTGTTTTTT CSVERVTNTGELFF
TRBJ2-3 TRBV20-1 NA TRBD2 TGCAGTGCTAGAGATCGGGTTCTAGCGGGAGCAGATACGCAGTATTTT CSARDRVLAGADTQYF
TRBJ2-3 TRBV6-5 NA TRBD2 TGTGCCAGCAGGGGCGGGGGGGCCGCAGATACGCAGTATTTT CASRGGGAADTQYF
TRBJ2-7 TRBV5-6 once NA TGTGCCAGCAGCTTGGATGGGGTCTCCTACGAGCAGTACTTC CASSLDGVSYEQYF
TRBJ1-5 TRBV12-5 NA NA TGTGCTAGTAGTACCCCCTCAGGGGACGAGCAACCCCAGCATTTT CASSTPSGDEQPQHF
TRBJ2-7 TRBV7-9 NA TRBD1 TGTGCCAGCAGCTTAGTCACAGGGGAAGAGCAGTACTTC CASSLVTGEEQYF
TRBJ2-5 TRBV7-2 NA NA TGTGCCAGCAGCTTAGCCGGCTTACTAGCCCCAGGTAGGGGCCAAGAGACCCAGTACTTC CASSLAGLLAPGRGQETQYF
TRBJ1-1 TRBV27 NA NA TGTGCCAGCAGCGGGAACCCATCGAACACTGAAGCTTTCTTT CASSGNPSNTEAFF
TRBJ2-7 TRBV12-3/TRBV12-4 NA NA TGTGCCAGCAGCTTTAGGGGCCTCTACGAGCAGTACTTC CASSFRGLYEQYF
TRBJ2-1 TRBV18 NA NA TGTGCCAGCTCATCGGACTCCCTCCTGGGGCAGTTCTTC CASSSDSLLGQFF
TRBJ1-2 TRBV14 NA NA TGTGCCAGCAGCCAAGCGTGGGACTATGGCTACACCTTC CASSQAWDYGYTF
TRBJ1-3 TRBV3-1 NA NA TGTGCCAGCAGCCCAGATGGGCTACCTGGAAACACCATATATTTT CASSPDGLPGNTIYF
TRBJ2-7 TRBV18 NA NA TGTGCCAGCTCACCACTGGACCAGGGTAACCTAAACGAGCAGTACTTC CASSPLDQGNLNEQYF
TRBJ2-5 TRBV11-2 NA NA TGTGCCAGCAGCTGGTACCAAGAGACCCAGTACTTC CASSWYQETQYF
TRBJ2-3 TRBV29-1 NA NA TGCAGCGCTCCGGGGGAAGATACGCAGTATTTT CSAPGEDTQYF
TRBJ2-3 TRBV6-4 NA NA TGTGCCAGCAGTTTACAGGGAGGCACAGATACGCAGTATTTT CASSLQGGTDTQYF